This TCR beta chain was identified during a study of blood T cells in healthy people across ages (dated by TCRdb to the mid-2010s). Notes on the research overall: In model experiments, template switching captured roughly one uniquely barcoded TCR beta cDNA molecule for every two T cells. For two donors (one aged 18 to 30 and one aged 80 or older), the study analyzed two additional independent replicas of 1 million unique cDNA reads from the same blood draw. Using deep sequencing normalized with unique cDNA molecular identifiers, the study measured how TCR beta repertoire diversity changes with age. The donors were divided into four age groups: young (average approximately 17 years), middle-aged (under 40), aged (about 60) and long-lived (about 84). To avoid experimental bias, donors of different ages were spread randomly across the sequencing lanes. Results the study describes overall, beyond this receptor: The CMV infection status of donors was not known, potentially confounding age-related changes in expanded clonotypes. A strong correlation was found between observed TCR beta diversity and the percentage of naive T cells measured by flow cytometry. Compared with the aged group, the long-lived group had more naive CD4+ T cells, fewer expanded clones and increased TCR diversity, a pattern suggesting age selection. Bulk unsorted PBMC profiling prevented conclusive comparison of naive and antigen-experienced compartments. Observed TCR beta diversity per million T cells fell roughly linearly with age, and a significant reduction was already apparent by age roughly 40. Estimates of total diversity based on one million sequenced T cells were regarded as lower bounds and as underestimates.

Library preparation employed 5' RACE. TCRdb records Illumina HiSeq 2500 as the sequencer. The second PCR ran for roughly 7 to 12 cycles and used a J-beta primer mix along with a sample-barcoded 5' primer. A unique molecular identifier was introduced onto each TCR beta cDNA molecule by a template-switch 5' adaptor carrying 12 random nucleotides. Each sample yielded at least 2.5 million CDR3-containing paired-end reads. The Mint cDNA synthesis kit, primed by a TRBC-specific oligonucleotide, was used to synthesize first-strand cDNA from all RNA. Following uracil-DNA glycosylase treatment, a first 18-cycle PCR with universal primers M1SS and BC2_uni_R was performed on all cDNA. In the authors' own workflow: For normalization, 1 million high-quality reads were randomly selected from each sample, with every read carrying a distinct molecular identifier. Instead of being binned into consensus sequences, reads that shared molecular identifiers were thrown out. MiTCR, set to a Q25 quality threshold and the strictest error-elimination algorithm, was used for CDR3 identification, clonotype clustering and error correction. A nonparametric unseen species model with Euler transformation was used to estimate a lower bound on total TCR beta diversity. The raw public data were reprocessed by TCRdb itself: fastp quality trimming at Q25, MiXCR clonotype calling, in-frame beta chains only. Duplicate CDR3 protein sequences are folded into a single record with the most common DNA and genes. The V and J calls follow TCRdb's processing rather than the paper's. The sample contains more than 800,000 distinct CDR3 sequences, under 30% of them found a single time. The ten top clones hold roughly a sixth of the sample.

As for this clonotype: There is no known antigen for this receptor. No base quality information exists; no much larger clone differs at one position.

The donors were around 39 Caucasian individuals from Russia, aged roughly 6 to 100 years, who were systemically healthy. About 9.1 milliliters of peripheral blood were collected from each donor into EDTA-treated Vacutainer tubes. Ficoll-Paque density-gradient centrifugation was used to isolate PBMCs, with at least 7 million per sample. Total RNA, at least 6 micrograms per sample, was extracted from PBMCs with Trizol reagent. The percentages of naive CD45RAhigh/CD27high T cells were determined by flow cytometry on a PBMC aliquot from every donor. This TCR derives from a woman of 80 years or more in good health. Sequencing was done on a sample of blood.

The CDR3 reads CSAKIYQRGPQETQYF. The nucleotide sequence reads as follows: TGCAGTGCAAAGATCTACCAGAGGGGCCCCCAAGAGACCCAGTACTTC. The sequence joins TRBV20-1 to TRBJ2-5; the D region is possibly TRBD1 or TRBD2, each matching across 5 bases. V loses 6 bases, J loses 1 base, and the germline ends lie 21 bases apart. From a lookup of the germline V gene (reference sequence), CDR1 and CDR2 are DFQATT and SNEGSKA. The CDR3 covers 16 residues, taking in both the cysteine and the phenylalanine. CDR3 DNA is the only sequence kept; it has 48 bases, read in frame from the first base.